What follows describes a single T cell receptor beta chain. Its specificity is unknown. From germline, CDR1 is WSHSY and CDR2 SAAADI. This CDR3 has 16 residues. The V gene lost 5 bases and the J gene lost 0 bases, with 14 bases spanning the gap. The PCR contained 60 Vbeta and 13 Jbeta primers. Profiling relied on immunoSEQ multiplex PCR, and the TCRdb table lists in-frame clones only, not all of them. There are fewer than 200,000 clones in the sample; approximately 80% occur only once, and 1% to 1.5% lies in the top ten. These data belong to a study of cytomegalovirus exposure and HLA in healthy donors. General study results and limits: Rates of TCR association differed by HLA locus in a later analysis, with DRB1 highest and HLA-C lowest. CMV serostatus was the only recorded immune exposure for donors. Across donors, most TCRs were seen rarely, yet some public ones were widespread.

The receptor was isolated from a girl aged 2-10 years in good health and CMV-seropositive. V gene TRBV10-2 combines with J gene TRBJ2-1; D gene uncertain. The source material was PBMCs. The CDR3 DNA sequence: TGCGCCAGCAGTACCCCACGGCGGAGCTCCTACAATGAGCAGTTCTTC. This translates into CASSTPRRSSYNEQFF.